This is a list of T cell receptor beta chains from one sample in a study of blood T cell repertoires in COVID-19. Assay: immunoSEQ multiplex PCR; the TCRdb copy retains only in-frame clones and omits some. The table lists under 200,000 clones, around nine tenths of them singletons. Specimen: peripheral blood. Receptors were obtained from a man aged 65-85 years with active or convalescent COVID-19. CDR3s include the opening cysteine and the closing phenylalanine or tryptophan. A D gene is named only where the DNA matches it firmly. Expanded clones get a size class; other rows say once, few or many, or leave the size out.

v_gene,d_gene,abundance,j_gene,CDR3nt,CDR3aa
TRBV6-2/TRBV6-3,TRBD1,NA,TRBJ2-7,TGTGCCAGCAGTTACGCCGCGGCAGGGGGTGGAAACGAGCAGTACTTC,CASSYAAAGGGNEQYF
TRBV30,NA,NA,TRBJ2-3,TGTGCCTGGAATTCAGGTTCCCGCCTACCTAGCACAGATACGCAGTATTTT,CAWNSGSRLPSTDTQYF
TRBV3-1/TRBV3-2,TRBD2,NA,TRBJ2-7,TGTGCCAGCAGCCAAGATGTGGGGAGCGGGGGCTACGAGCAGTACTTC,CASSQDVGSGGYEQYF
TRBV28,TRBD2,few,TRBJ2-1,TGTGCCAGCTCCTCGCCGGGGGGATCCAATGAGCAGTTCTTC,CASSSPGGSNEQFF
TRBV29-1,TRBD1,NA,TRBJ1-2,TGCAGCGTTGAAGGTACAGGGGGCGTATACGGCTACACCTTC,CSVEGTGGVYGYTF
TRBV7-6,NA,NA,TRBJ2-3,TGTGCCAGCAGCGCCCACGGGGTCGCAGATACGCAGTATTTT,CASSAHGVADTQYF
TRBV28,TRBD1,NA,TRBJ2-1,TGTGCCAGCAGTTTAATATCGGGACAGGCGGGCAATGAGCAGTTCTTC,CASSLISGQAGNEQFF
TRBV10-3,TRBD1,NA,TRBJ1-5,TGTGCCATCAAAGACAGGGAGGATCAGCCCCAGCATTTT,CAIKDREDQPQHF
TRBV29-1,NA,NA,TRBJ2-2,TGCAGCGCTCGACACGCCACCGGGGAGCTGTTTTTT,CSARHATGELFF
TRBV28,TRBD1,NA,TRBJ1-6,TGTGCCAGCAGTTTTTGGATAAGGAACAGGGGGCCTTCACCCCTCCACTTT,CASSFWIRNRGPSPLHF
TRBV18,NA,few,TRBJ2-2,TGTGCCAGCTCCAGACTGATGGAGGTGGCGACCGGGGAGCTGTTTTTT,CASSRLMEVATGELFF
TRBV6-5,NA,NA,TRBJ1-3,TGTGCCAGCAGTATCCGAGTCTCTGGAAACACCATATATTTT,CASSIRVSGNTIYF
TRBV6-2/TRBV6-3,NA,NA,TRBJ2-1,TGTGCCAGCAGTTACGACAGCGCCCCCGGGAGCAATGAGCAGTTCTTC,CASSYDSAPGSNEQFF
TRBV10-3,NA,NA,TRBJ1-5,TGTGCCATCAAGGGGTTCGAGGATCAGCCCCAGCATTTT,CAIKGFEDQPQHF
TRBV14,NA,NA,TRBJ2-3,TGTGCCAGCAGCCCCACCGTACGGGATACAGATACGCAGTATTTT,CASSPTVRDTDTQYF
TRBV12-3/TRBV12-4,NA,NA,TRBJ1-1,TGTGCCAGCAGTTCTGCGGGGAGCACTGAAGCTTTCTTT,CASSSAGSTEAFF
TRBV30,TRBD2,NA,TRBJ2-1,TGTGCCTGGAGTCAGGGACTAGCGGGAGTGGGTGAGCAGTTCTTC,CAWSQGLAGVGEQFF
TRBV7-8,TRBD1,NA,TRBJ2-1,TGTGCCAGCAGCCCAAGGACAGGGGAATCGCAGTTCTTC,CASSPRTGESQFF
TRBV9,TRBD2,once,TRBJ2-3,TGTGCCAGCAGCGTAGTTGGCGGGGGGGCCTTTCGGACAGATACGCAGTATTTT,CASSVVGGGAFRTDTQYF
TRBV11-3,TRBD2,NA,TRBJ2-3,TGTGCCAGCAGCGAGGGACTAGCGAGCACAGATACGCAGTATTTT,CASSEGLASTDTQYF
TRBV7-9,TRBD1,once,TRBJ1-3,TGTGCCAGCAGACAAACAGGGGGCTCCGGAAACACCATATATTTT,CASRQTGGSGNTIYF
TRBV6-2/TRBV6-3,NA,NA,TRBJ2-7,TGTGCCAGCAGTTCCATACTCGACTACGAGCAGTACTTC,CASSSILDYEQYF
TRBV7-9,NA,NA,TRBJ1-2,TGTGCCAGCAGCTTAGATGGGGCTGGCTATGGCTACACCTTC,CASSLDGAGYGYTF
TRBV2,TRBD2,NA,TRBJ2-1,TGTGCCAGCAGTGTGGGGGGGAACTACAATGAGCAGTTCTTC,CASSVGGNYNEQFF
TRBV11-3,NA,NA,TRBJ2-3,TGTGCCAGCAGCTCCACACGAACAGATACGCAGTATTTT,CASSSTRTDTQYF
TRBV2,NA,NA,TRBJ1-2,TGTGCCAGCGAAACAGGGCGAAACTATGGCTACACCTTC,CASETGRNYGYTF
TRBV3-1/TRBV3-2,TRBD1,NA,TRBJ1-3,TGTGCCAGCAGCCTGGGACAGGGGGGAAACACCATATATTTT,CASSLGQGGNTIYF
TRBV5-5,TRBD1,NA,TRBJ1-3,TGTGCCAGCAGTACTGAAACAGGGGCCGGAAACACCATATATTTT,CASSTETGAGNTIYF
TRBV9,NA,NA,TRBJ1-1,TGTGCCAGCAGCGTAGATTGGGGCGGGAACACTGAAGCTTTCTTT,CASSVDWGGNTEAFF
TRBV30,NA,NA,TRBJ2-6,TGTGCCTGGAGAGCGCAGGGGCAGGGGGCCAACGTCCTGACTTTC,CAWRAQGQGANVLTF